Each of the 7 T cell receptor beta chains below was sequenced from the same sample in a study of T cell responses to AZD1222 COVID-19 vaccine. Some clones are missing from TCRdb's copy, which holds only in-frame ones; the method was immunoSEQ multiplex PCR. The data contain fewer than 6,000 clones, 89% of them singletons. The sequencing used peripheral blood, collected 28 days after the second AZD1222 dose. The receptor source for this set is an adult who received the AZD1222 COVID-19 vaccine.

V usage is TRBV10-3 and J usage is TRBJ2-7, with TRBD2 matching over 7 bases. The CDR3 length is 15 residues. Germline loops: CDR1 ENHRY, CDR2 SYGVKD. The V and J ends lost 8 bases and 0 bases, in that order; junction bases with no gene match: 10. The CDR3 region is CAIGGLLLSSYEQYF. Written as DNA, the CDR3 is TGTGCCATCGGGGGACTACTGTTGAGCTCCTACGAGCAGTACTTC.

The rearrangement links TRBV2 to TRBJ1-1; 7 bases agree with TRBD1. This CDR3 spans 12 amino acids. Germline-derived CDR1 and CDR2 are SNHLY and FYNNEI. The trim removed 5 bases at V and 8 bases at J, leaving 5 bases unmatched. CDR3 bases: TGTGCCAGCAGTAGGACAGGCCACGAAGCTTTCTTT. It translates to CASSRTGHEAFF.

This clone was recorded once. J is TRBJ2-1 and V is TRBV12-3 or TRBV12-4; D ambiguous. This CDR3 has 12 amino acids. The V and J ends lost 4 bases and 14 bases respectively, with 15 bases between them. The CDR3 nucleotides are TGTGCCAGCAGTTACCCCGATCAGGAAAAGTTCTTC. It encodes CASSYPDQEKFF.

This clone was counted a single time. The chain has TRBV4-1 and TRBJ1-6, with 7 nucleotides matching TRBD1. The CDR3 has 16 amino acids. Unmatched junction bases numbered 9, after V lost 3 bases and J lost 7 bases. Germline CDR1 MGHRA, CDR2 YSYEKL. This chain's CDR3 is CASSQGPGDRNSPLHF. DNA for the CDR3: TGCGCCAGCAGCCAGGGGCCCGGGGACAGAAATTCACCCCTCCACTTT.

The chain employs TRBV7-3 and TRBJ2-6; the D is unclear. Trimming removed 4 bases from V and 0 bases from J, with 13 bases in between. Per germline, CDR1 SGHTA and CDR2 FQGTGA. The CDR3 has 17 amino acids. CDR3 region: CASSSRLGYSGANVLTF. The CDR3 DNA sequence: TGTGCCAGCAGCTCCCGGTTGGGCTACTCTGGGGCCAACGTCCTGACTTTC.

J is TRBJ1-5 and V is TRBV7-9; possible D gene TRBD1, 6 bases. Trimming cost V 5 bases and J 6 bases, with 23 bases left between them. Looked up from germline, CDR1 is SEHNR and CDR2 is FQNEAQ (reference sequence). This CDR3 has 17 amino acids. The CDR3 DNA reads as TGTGCCAGCAGCAAAGTTGGAGGGGGGCAAGGAAGTCAGCCCCAGCATTTT. Translating gives CASSKVGGGQGSQPQHF.

This sequence joins TRBV12-3 or TRBV12-4 and TRBJ1-5; possibly TRBD1 for D (5 bases). The V and J ends lost 6 bases and 4 bases respectively, with 10 bases between them. There are 13 residues in the CDR3. The CDR3 here is CASRKTENQPQHF. CDR3 nucleotides: TGTGCCAGCAGAAAGACAGAGAATCAGCCCCAGCATTTT.